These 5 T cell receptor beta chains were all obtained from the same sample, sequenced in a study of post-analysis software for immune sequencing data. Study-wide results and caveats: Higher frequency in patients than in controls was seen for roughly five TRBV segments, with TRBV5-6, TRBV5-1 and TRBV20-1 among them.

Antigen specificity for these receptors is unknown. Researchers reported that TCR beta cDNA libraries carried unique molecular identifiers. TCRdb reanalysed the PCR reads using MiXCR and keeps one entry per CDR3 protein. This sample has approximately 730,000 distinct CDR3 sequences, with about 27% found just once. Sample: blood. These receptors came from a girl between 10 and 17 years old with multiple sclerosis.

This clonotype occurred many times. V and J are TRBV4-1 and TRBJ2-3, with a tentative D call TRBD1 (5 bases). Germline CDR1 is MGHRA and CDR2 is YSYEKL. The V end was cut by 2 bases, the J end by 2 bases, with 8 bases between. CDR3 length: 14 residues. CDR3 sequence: CASSQLDNTDTQYF. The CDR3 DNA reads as TGCGCCAGCAGCCAACTGGACAACACAGATACGCAGTATTTT.

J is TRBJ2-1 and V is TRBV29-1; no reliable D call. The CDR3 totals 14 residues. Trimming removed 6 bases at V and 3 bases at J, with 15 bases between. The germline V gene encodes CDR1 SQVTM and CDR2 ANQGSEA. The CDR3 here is CSVYPRHRYNEQFF. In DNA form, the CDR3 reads TGCAGCGTCTACCCGCGTCATCGCTACAATGAGCAGTTCTTC.

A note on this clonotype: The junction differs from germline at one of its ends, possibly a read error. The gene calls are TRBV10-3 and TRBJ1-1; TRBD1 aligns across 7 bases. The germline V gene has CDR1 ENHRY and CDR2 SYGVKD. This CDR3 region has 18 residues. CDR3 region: CAISSPKGTVSMNTGAFF. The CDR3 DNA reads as TGTGCCATCAGCTCCCCCAAAGGGACAGTCTCGATGAACACTGGAGCTTTCTTT.

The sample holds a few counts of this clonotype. The CDR3, as DNA: TGTGCCAGCAGCTTTATGTCGGGCGGGAGGGCCTTTTATGAGCAGTTCTTC. Amino acids: CASSFMSGGRAFYEQFF. The V gene is TRBV7-2, the J gene TRBJ2-1; 9 positions match TRBD2. CDR1 SGHTA and CDR2 FQGNSA come from the germline V gene. The CDR3 consists of 17 residues. V lost 3 bases and J lost 8; bases outside the gene matches: 14.

Here the CDR3 DNA reads TGTGCCATCAGGAGGGACATCCAAAGCACAGATACGCAGTATTTT. Translation: CAIRRDIQSTDTQYF. The chain has TRBV10-3 and TRBJ2-3, with D maybe TRBD1 (6 bases). CDR3 length: 15 amino acids. Trimming stripped 6 bases from V and 0 bases from J, with 13 bases between. The germline CDR1 and CDR2 sequences are ENHRY and SYGVKD.